This TCR beta chain is from a study of blood T cell repertoires in COVID-19. Overall study context: Donors in Cohort 3 who had recovered were those with two negative PCRs, healthcare professional clearance, or resolution of their symptoms. Donors in the United States, Italy and Spain gave samples during acute or convalescent COVID-19.

This CDR3 is 14 amino acids long. With V trimmed by 3 bases and J by 0 bases, 2 bases remained unmatched. Germline CDR1 and CDR2: MDHEN and SYDVKM. Per the study methods: Reference gene primer amplification gave estimated nucleated cell counts. Clones were sequenced by immunoSEQ multiplex PCR, and TCRdb holds only the in-frame ones, with some missing. V and J calls and clone size follow that table, whereas D and trimming were derived from the DNA. Here the sample spans 250,000 to 300,000 clones, 88% being singletons. Cohort allocation depended upon clinical history that participants reported. This TCR derives from an older woman in a cohort exposed to, infected with or recovered from COVID-19 (not recorded which). Sequencing used PBMCs or T cells enriched from blood (not recorded which). The V gene is TRBV28, the J gene TRBJ2-7; 7 bases line up with TRBD1. The CDR3 DNA follows: TGTGCCAGCAGTTTTAGGGGGCACTCCTACGAGCAGTACTTC. Residues: CASSFRGHSYEQYF.